This T cell receptor (beta chain) was captured by sequencing in a study of neurological immune-mediated disorders. TCRdb independently ran MiXCR on the 5' RACE reads; one entry per CDR3 protein. The data show about 46,000 distinct CDR3 sequences, approximately 3% seen once. The germline V and J ends were trimmed by 2 bases and 4 bases, with 6 bases remaining between them. Germline assignment: CDR1 MNHNY and CDR2 SVGAGI (reference sequence). There are 13 residues in the CDR3. Sequencing input: PBMCs. The sequence came from a woman between 45 and 60 years old with multiple sclerosis. The chain recombines TRBV6-6 with TRBJ2-4; D is unresolved. CDR3 in amino acids: CASSYSPKNIQYF. CDR3 sequence (DNA): TGTGCCAGCAGTTACAGTCCGAAAAACATTCAGTACTTC.